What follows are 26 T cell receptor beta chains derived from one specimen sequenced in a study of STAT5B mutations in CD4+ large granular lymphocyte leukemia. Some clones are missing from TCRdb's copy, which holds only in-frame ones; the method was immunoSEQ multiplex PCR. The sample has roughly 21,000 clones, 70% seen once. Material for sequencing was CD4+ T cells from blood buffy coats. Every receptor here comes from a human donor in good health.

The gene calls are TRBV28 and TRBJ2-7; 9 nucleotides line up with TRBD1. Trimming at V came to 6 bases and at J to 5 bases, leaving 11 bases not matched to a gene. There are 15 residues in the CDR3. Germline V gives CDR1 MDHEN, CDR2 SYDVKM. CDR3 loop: CASSPTGTGYNEQYF. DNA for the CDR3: TGTGCCAGCAGCCCCACCGGGACAGGGTACAACGAGCAGTACTTC.

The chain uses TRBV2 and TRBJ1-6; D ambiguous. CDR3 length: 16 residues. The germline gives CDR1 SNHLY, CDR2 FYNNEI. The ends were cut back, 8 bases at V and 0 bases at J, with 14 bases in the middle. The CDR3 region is CASLVTFSSYNSPLHF. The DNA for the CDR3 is TGTGCCAGCCTCGTTACCTTCAGCTCCTATAATTCACCCCTCCACTTT.

This CDR3 is CASSRISGGAYNEQFF. The CDR3 DNA follows: TGTGCCAGTAGTCGGATTAGCGGGGGGGCCTACAATGAGCAGTTCTTC. The V gene is TRBV19, the J gene TRBJ2-1, with 11 bases identical to TRBD2. V gave up 5 bases and J gave up 2 bases; unmatched junction bases: 5. The CDR3 sequence is 16 residues long. Germline CDR1 reads LNHDA; CDR2 reads SQIVND (reference sequence).

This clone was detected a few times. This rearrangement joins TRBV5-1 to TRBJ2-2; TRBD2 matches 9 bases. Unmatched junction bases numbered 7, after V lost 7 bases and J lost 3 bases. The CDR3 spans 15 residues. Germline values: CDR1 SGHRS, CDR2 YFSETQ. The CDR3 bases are TGCGCCAGCGTTAGCGGGAGAACAGACACCGGGGAGCTGTTTTTT. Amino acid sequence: CASVSGRTDTGELFF. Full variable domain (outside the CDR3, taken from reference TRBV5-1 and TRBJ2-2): KAGVTQTPRYLIKTRGQQVTLSCSPISGHRSVSWYQQTPGQGLQFLFEYFSETQRNKGNFPGRFSGRQFSNSRSEMNVSTLELGDSALYLCASVSGRTDTGELFFGEGSRLTVL.

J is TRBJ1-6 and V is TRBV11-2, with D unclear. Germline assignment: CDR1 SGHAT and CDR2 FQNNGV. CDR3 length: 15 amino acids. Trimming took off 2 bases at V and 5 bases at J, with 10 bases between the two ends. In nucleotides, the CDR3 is TGTGCCAGCAGCTTAAGGTGGAGGGATAATTCACCCCTCCACTTT. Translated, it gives CASSLRWRDNSPLHF.

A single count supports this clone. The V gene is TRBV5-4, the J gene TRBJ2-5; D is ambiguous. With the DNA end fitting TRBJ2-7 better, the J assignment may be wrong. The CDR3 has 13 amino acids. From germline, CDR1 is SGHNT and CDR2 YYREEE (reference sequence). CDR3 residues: CASSSWAAYEQYF. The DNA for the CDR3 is TGTGCCAGCAGCTCTTGGGCGGCCTACGAGCAGTACTTC.

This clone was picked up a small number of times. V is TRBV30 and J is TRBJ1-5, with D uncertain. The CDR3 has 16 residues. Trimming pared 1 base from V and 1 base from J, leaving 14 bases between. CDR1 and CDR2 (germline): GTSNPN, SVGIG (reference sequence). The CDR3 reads CAWSDGEGLSNQPQHF. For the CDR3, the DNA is TGTGCCTGGAGTGACGGGGAGGGCCTGAGCAATCAGCCCCAGCATTTT.

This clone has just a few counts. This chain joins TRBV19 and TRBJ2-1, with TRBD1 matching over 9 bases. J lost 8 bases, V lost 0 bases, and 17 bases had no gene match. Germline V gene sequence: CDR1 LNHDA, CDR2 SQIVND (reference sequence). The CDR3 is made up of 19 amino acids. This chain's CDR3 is CASSIDSGLLGQGGDEQFF. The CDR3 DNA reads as TGTGCCAGTAGTATAGATTCAGGCCTGCTGGGACAGGGAGGCGATGAGCAGTTCTTC.

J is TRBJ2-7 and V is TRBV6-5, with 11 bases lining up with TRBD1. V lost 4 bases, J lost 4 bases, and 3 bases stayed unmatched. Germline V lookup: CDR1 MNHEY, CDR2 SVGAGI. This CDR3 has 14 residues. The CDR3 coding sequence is TGTGCCAGCAGTTTCGGGACAGGGGGGTACGAGCAGTACTTC. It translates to CASSFGTGGYEQYF.

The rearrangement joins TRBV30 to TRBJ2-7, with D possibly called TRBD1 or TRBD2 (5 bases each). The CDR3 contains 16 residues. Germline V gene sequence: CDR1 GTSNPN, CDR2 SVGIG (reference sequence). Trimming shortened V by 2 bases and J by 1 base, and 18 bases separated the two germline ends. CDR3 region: CAWSPRGRGQSYEQYF. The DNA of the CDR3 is TGTGCCTGGAGTCCACGAGGTCGGGGCCAGTCCTACGAGCAGTACTTC.

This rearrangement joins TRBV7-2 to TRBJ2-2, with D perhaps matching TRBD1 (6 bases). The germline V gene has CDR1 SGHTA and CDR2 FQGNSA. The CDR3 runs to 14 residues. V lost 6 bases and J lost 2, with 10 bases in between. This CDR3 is CASRLQGNTGELFF. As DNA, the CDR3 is TGTGCCAGCAGATTACAGGGTAACACCGGGGAGCTGTTTTTT.

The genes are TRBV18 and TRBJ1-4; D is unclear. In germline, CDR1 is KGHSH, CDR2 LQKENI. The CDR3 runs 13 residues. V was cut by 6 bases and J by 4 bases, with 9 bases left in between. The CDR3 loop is CASSLDLNEKLFF. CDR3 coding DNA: TGTGCCAGCTCGCTGGACCTTAATGAAAAACTGTTTTTT.

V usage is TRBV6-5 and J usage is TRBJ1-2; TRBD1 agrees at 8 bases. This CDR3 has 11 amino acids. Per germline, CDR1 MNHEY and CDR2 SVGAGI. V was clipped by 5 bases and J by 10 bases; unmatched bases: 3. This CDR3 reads CASSQGQVYTF. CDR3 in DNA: TGTGCCAGCAGTCAGGGACAGGTCTACACCTTC.

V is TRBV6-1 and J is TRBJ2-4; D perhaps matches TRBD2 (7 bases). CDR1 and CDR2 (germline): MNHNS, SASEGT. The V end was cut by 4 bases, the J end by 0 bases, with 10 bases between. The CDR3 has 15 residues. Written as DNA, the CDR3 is TGTGCCAGCAGTGTCGGGGGGCTAGCCAAAAACATTCAGTACTTC. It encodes CASSVGGLAKNIQYF.

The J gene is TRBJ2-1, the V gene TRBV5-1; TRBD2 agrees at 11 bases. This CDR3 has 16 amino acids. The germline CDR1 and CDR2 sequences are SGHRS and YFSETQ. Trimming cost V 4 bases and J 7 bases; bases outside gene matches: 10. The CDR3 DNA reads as TGCGCCAGCAGCCGCGGTAGCGGGAGGGCTGAGAATGAGCAGTTCTTC. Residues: CASSRGSGRAENEQFF.

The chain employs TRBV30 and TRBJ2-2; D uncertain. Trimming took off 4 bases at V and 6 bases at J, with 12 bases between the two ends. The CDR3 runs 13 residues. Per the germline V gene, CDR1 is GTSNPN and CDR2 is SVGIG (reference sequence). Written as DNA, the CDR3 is TGTGCCTGGACCGGTAGGGCCCCCGGGGAGCTGTTTTTT. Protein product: CAWTGRAPGELFF.

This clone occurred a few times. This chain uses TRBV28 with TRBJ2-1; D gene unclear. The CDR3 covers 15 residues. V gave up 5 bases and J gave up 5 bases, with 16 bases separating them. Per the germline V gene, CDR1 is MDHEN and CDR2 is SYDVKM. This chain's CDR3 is CASSPSPGLDNEQFF. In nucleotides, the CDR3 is TGTGCCAGCAGTCCCAGTCCGGGCTTAGACAATGAGCAGTTCTTC. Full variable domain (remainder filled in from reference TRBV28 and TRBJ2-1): DVKVTQSSRYLVKRTGEKVFLECVQDMDHENMFWYRQDPGLGLRLIYFSYDVKMKEKGDIPEGYSVSREKKERFSLILESASTNQTSMYLCASSPSPGLDNEQFFGPGTRLTVL.

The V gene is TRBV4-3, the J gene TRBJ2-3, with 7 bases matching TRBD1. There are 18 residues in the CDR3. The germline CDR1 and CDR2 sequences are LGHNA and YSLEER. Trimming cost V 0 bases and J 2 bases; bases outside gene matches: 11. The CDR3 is CASSQEGGSSPYTDTQYF. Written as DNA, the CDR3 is TGCGCCAGCAGCCAAGAAGGGGGCTCGAGCCCATACACAGATACGCAGTATTTT.

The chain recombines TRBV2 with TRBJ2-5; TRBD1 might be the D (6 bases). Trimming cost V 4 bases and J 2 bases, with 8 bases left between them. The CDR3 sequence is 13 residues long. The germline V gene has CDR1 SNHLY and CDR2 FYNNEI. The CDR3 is CASSVDSQETQYF. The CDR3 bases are TGTGCCAGCAGTGTGGACAGTCAAGAGACCCAGTACTTC.

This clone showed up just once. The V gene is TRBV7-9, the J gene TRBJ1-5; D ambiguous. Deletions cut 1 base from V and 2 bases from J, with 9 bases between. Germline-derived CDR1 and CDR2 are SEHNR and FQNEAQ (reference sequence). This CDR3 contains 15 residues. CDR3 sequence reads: CASSLGGAGNQPQHF. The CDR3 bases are TGTGCCAGCAGCTTAGGGGGAGCGGGCAATCAGCCCCAGCATTTT.

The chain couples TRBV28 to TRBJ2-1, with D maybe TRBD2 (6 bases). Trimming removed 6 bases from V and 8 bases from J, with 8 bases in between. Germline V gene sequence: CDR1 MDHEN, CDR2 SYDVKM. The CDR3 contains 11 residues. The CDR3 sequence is CASSLAHEQFF. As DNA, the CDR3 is TGTGCCAGCAGCCTAGCGCATGAGCAGTTCTTC.

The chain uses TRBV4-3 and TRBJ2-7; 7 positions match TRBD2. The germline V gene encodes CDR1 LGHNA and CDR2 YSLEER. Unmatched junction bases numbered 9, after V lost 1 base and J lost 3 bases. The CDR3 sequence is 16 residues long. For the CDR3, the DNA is TGCGCCAGCAGCCAAGGTGCAGCGGGGTCGGGCTACGAGCAGTACTTC. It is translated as CASSQGAAGSGYEQYF.

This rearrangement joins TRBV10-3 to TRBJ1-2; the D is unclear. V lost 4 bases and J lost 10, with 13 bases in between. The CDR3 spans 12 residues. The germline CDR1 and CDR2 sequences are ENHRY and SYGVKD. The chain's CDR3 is CAISVGVSFYTF. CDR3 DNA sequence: TGTGCCATCAGTGTAGGCGTCTCTTTCTACACCTTC.

The CDR3 DNA reads as TGTGCCAGCAGCTCTGACGGGAACACTGAAGCTTTCTTT. Translating gives CASSSDGNTEAFF. The J gene is TRBJ1-1, the V gene TRBV5-4; D ambiguous. The CDR3 extends over 13 amino acids. V lost 3 bases and J lost 1, with 7 bases in between. Germline V CDR1 and CDR2: SGHNT, YYREEE (reference sequence).

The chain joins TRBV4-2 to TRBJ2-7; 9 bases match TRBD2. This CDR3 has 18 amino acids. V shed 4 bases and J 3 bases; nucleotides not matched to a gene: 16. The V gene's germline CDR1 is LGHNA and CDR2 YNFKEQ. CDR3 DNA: TGTGCCAGCAGCCCTATCCTGTCGGCTAGCGGGGCAAACTACGAGCAGTACTTC. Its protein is CASSPILSASGANYEQYF.

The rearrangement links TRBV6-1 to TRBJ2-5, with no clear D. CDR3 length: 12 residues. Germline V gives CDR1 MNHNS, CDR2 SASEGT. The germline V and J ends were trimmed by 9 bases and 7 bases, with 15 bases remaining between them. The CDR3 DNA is TGTGCCAGTGTGACCCTGCCGGGGACCCAGTACTTC. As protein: CASVTLPGTQYF.